Described below is a single T cell receptor beta chain sequence and its context. Its antigen remains unidentified. The sample belongs to a study of T cells in narcolepsy. Regarding the study as a whole: Autoreactive clone sequences were missing from some blood memory CD4+ repertoires.

Assay used: immunoSEQ multiplex PCR; TCRdb lists only in-frame clones, some missing. In the table there are around 18,000 clones, 86% of which are singletons. This CDR3 contains 12 residues. Germline values: CDR1 LNHDA, CDR2 SQIVND (reference sequence). The V end lost 5 bases, the J end lost 5 bases, and 9 bases lay between the germline ends. V and J are TRBV19 and TRBJ1-2, with D hard to call. The specimen sequenced was memory (CD45RA-) CD4+ T cells from blood. This clonotype was obtained from a human donor in good health. The DNA for the CDR3 is TGTGCCAGTAGTGCGGACCGTTATGGCTACACCTTC. Translated, it gives CASSADRYGYTF.